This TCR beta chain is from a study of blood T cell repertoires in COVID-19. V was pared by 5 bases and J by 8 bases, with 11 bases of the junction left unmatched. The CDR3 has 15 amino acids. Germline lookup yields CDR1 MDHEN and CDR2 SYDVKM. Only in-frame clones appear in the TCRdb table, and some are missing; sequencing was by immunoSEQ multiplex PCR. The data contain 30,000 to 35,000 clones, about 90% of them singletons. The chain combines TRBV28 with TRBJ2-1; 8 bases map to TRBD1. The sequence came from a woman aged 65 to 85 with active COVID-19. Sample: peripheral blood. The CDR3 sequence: CASSPEGQGRDEQFF. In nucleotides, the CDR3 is TGTGCCAGCAGTCCGGAAGGACAGGGAAGAGATGAGCAGTTCTTC.